This T cell receptor beta chain was observed in a study of shared T cell receptors in the human thymus. V was shortened by 4 bases and J by 8 bases, with 11 bases between the two germline ends. From germline, CDR1 is MNHEY and CDR2 SVGAGI. The CDR3 has 12 residues. The assay was immunoSEQ multiplex PCR, and TCRdb's table has in-frame clones only and misses some. The sample records hundreds of thousands of clones, approximately 95% being singletons. This clonotype originated in a human donor. Sequencing was done on a sample of thymocytes. The V and J genes are TRBV6-5 and TRBJ1-1, with D perhaps matching TRBD1 (6 bases). The CDR3 loop is CASSWLTGEAFF. DNA of the CDR3: TGTGCCAGCAGTTGGCTCACAGGGGAAGCTTTCTTT.